The 32 T cell receptor beta chains presented below share a single source sample, sequenced in a study of cytomegalovirus exposure and HLA in healthy donors. This PCR relied on a set of 60 Vbeta primers and 13 Jbeta primers. Method: immunoSEQ multiplex PCR; TCRdb's copy keeps in-frame clones and lacks some. This repertoire includes tens of thousands of clones. Sequencing was performed on PBMCs. The receptors stem from a man between 18 and 35 years old in good health and CMV-seropositive.

The chain carries TRBV5-1 and TRBJ2-1; 15 bases fit TRBD2. Looked up from germline, CDR1 is SGHRS and CDR2 is YFSETQ. CDR3 size: 17 residues. V trimming: 3 bases; J trimming: 0 bases; junction bases outside the gene matches: 1. The DNA for the CDR3 is TGCGCCAGCAGCTCGGGACTAGCGGGAGGCTCCTACAATGAGCAGTTCTTC. Translated, it gives CASSSGLAGGSYNEQFF.

The chain links TRBV6-6 to TRBJ1-5; a possible D gene is TRBD1 (5 bases). Looked up from germline, CDR1 is MNHNY and CDR2 is SVGAGI (reference sequence). The CDR3 is 14 amino acids. The V end lost 0 bases, the J end lost 9 bases, and 12 bases lay between the germline ends. CDR3 DNA sequence: TGTGCCAGCAGTTACTCGAATAGGCAGGGGCCCCAGCATTTT. It is translated as CASSYSNRQGPQHF.

This chain connects TRBV27 to TRBJ1-1; 7 nucleotides align to TRBD1. Per germline, CDR1 MNHEY and CDR2 SMNVEV (reference sequence). The CDR3 has 14 amino acids. V lost 5 bases, J lost 2 bases, and 5 bases stayed unmatched. CDR3 sequence reads: CASSPQGGNTEAFF. In DNA, the CDR3 is TGTGCCAGCAGTCCCCAGGGGGGTAACACTGAAGCTTTCTTT.

This chain links TRBV7-3 with TRBJ1-2; TRBD1 aligns across 7 bases. Trimming cost V 6 bases and J 5 bases; bases outside gene matches: 6. CDR3 length equals 13 residues. Germline V lookup: CDR1 SGHTA, CDR2 FQGTGA. The CDR3 region has the DNA TGTGCCAGCAGTATTACAGGGGCTTATGGCTACACCTTC. Translating gives CASSITGAYGYTF.

The CDR3 DNA reads as TGCAGCGCCGGCGGGGGTCTAAAGCAGTACTTC. This codes for CSAGGGLKQYF. The genes are TRBV29-1 and TRBJ2-7; TRBD2 aligns across 7 bases. Germline CDR1 reads SQVTM; CDR2 reads ANQGSEA. Losses at the gene ends were 7 bases for V and 8 bases for J; bases not matched to a gene: 8. This CDR3 is built from 11 residues.

The rearrangement links TRBV18 to TRBJ2-7; D is unclear. Germline CDR1 reads KGHSH; CDR2 reads LQKENI. This CDR3 contains 15 residues. Trimming left V 3 bases short and J 1 base short, with 13 bases between. The CDR3, as DNA: TGTGCCAGCTCACCGGCTGGAGCTGGGTCCTACGAGCAGTACTTC. This codes for CASSPAGAGSYEQYF. Complete variable domain (other parts from reference TRBV18 and TRBJ2-7): NAGVMQNPRHLVRRRGQEARLRCSPMKGHSHVYWYRQLPEEGLKFMVYLQKENIIDESGMPKERFSAEFPKEGPSILRIQQVVRGDSAAYFCASSPAGAGSYEQYFGPGTRLTVT.

The chain carries TRBV7-3 and TRBJ1-4; 9 positions agree with TRBD1. Germline loops: CDR1 SGHTA, CDR2 FQGTGA. With V trimmed by 5 bases and J by 7 bases, 8 bases remained unmatched. The CDR3 is made up of 15 amino acids. This chain's CDR3 is CASSLTGGGAEKLFF. The CDR3 DNA is TGTGCCAGCAGCCTCACAGGGGGCGGTGCTGAAAAACTGTTTTTT.

The rearrangement links TRBV5-1 to TRBJ1-5; D gene unclear. This CDR3 comprises 15 residues. Trimming removed 4 bases from V and 1 base from J, with 12 bases in between. CDR1 is SGHRS, CDR2 YFSETQ, per germline. This CDR3 reads CASSPGLSSNQPQHF. Here the CDR3 DNA reads TGCGCCAGCAGCCCCGGGTTGTCGAGCAATCAGCCCCAGCATTTT.

Note on this clone: A junction end diverges from the germline sequence, so it may reflect a read error. V usage is TRBV7-7 and J usage is TRBJ2-5, with 11 bases fitting TRBD2. Germline CDR1 and CDR2: SSHAT and FNYEAQ (reference sequence). The CDR3 runs to 15 residues. The CDR3 loop is CASSLAGGRSETQYF. DNA for the CDR3: TGTGCTAGCAGCTTAGCGGGGGGGCGAAGCGAGACCCAGTACTTC. Looking up the rest from reference TRBV7-7 and TRBJ2-5 gives the full variable domain: GAGVSQSPRYKVTKRGQDVTLRCDPISSHATLYWYQQALGQGPEFLTYFNYEAQPDKSGLPSDRFSAERPEGSISTLTIQRTEQRDSAMYRCASSLAGGRSETQYFGPGTRLLVL.

V usage is TRBV18 and J usage is TRBJ1-2, with no clear D. V lost 3 bases and J 2 bases, leaving 13 bases between the germline ends. The length of the CDR3 is 15 residues. Per germline, CDR1 KGHSH and CDR2 LQKENI. CDR3 region: CASSPQEGRNYGYTF. CDR3 DNA: TGTGCCAGCTCACCCCAGGAGGGAAGAAACTATGGCTACACCTTC.

V is TRBV19 and J is TRBJ2-7; 8 bases fit TRBD1. The germline gives CDR1 LNHDA, CDR2 SQIVND (reference sequence). The V segment lost 3 bases and the J segment 2 bases; nucleotides outside the gene matches: 6. This CDR3 is built from 15 residues. CDR3 sequence (DNA): TGTGCCAGTAGTATCAGTGGACAGGGTGCCTACGAGCAGTACTTC. Amino acid sequence: CASSISGQGAYEQYF.

The V and J genes are TRBV6-6 and TRBJ2-3; 7 nucleotides align to TRBD2. Per the germline V gene, CDR1 is MNHNY and CDR2 is SVGAGI (reference sequence). Losses at the gene ends were 7 bases for V and 7 bases for J; bases not matched to a gene: 8. This CDR3 contains 13 residues. CDR3 in DNA: TGTGCCAGCACTTTGGGAGGGACGAATACGCAGTATTTT. Its translation: CASTLGGTNTQYF.

The chain couples TRBV18 to TRBJ2-3, with D possibly being TRBD2 (5 bases). Germline V gene sequence: CDR1 KGHSH, CDR2 LQKENI. CDR3 length: 12 residues. Trimming removed 8 bases at V and 6 bases at J, with 12 bases between. This CDR3 is CASRETGDTQYF. In DNA form, the CDR3 reads TGTGCCAGCCGGGAAACCGGGGATACGCAGTATTTT.

The CDR3: CASSLLRGNTEAFF. The CDR3 DNA reads as TGTGCCAGCAGTTTACTTCGGGGTAACACTGAAGCTTTCTTT. V and J are TRBV28 and TRBJ1-1; D gene uncertain. Germline CDR1 reads MDHEN; CDR2 reads SYDVKM. The CDR3 runs to 14 residues. Trimming removed 2 bases at V and 2 bases at J, with 9 bases between.

This chain links TRBV28 with TRBJ2-2; no definite D call. Germline CDR1 and CDR2: MDHEN and SYDVKM. The CDR3 has 13 residues. V was trimmed by 5 bases and J by 6 bases, leaving 10 bases between them. CDR3: CASSVQHAGELFF. CDR3 in DNA: TGTGCCAGCAGTGTCCAACACGCCGGGGAGCTGTTTTTT.

The V and J genes are TRBV28 and TRBJ2-7; 10 bases map to TRBD2. CDR1 MDHEN and CDR2 SYDVKM come from the germline V gene. V lost 8 bases and J lost 4; bases outside the gene matches: 8. This CDR3 spans 14 amino acids. Here the CDR3 reads CASGILAGTYEQYF. CDR3 in DNA: TGTGCCAGCGGAATACTAGCGGGGACGTACGAGCAGTACTTC.

V is TRBV18 and J is TRBJ2-7; the match to TRBD2 covers 9 bases. The CDR3 runs to 15 residues. The V gene's germline CDR1 is KGHSH and CDR2 LQKENI. V was clipped by 5 bases and J by 2 bases; unmatched bases: 7. CDR3 sequence (DNA): TGTGCCAGCTCAACCCAGGCGGGAGGGGCCTACGAGCAGTACTTC. This translates into CASSTQAGGAYEQYF.

The chain has TRBV15 and TRBJ1-2, with D possibly being TRBD1 (6 bases). The CDR3 extends over 15 amino acids. V shed 3 bases and J shed 7 bases, with 18 bases lying between them. CDR1 is LNHNV, CDR2 YYDKDF, per germline (reference sequence). CDR3 sequence reads: CATSRDRDTGSGYTF. CDR3 nucleotide sequence: TGTGCCACCAGCAGGGACCGGGACACGGGCTCTGGCTACACCTTC.

The rearrangement joins TRBV29-1 to TRBJ2-7, with TRBD1 matching over 10 bases. The CDR3 spans 13 residues. J was trimmed by 7 bases and V by 7 bases; bases with no gene match: 10. From germline, CDR1 is SQVTM and CDR2 ANQGSEA. DNA of the CDR3: TGCAGCGCAACCGGGACAGGGGAATTGGAGCAGTACTTC. Residues: CSATGTGELEQYF.

The rearrangement joins TRBV7-3 to TRBJ2-1, with D tentatively TRBD2 (5 bases). This CDR3 region has 15 residues. Trimming took off 1 base at V and 5 bases at J, with 12 bases between the two ends. Germline values: CDR1 SGHTA, CDR2 FQGTGA. CDR3: CASSLRGAPNNEQFF. The DNA of the CDR3 is TGTGCCAGCAGCTTAAGGGGAGCACCTAACAATGAGCAGTTCTTC.

The chain joins TRBV25-1 to TRBJ2-1; D gene uncertain. This CDR3 is 11 amino acids long. From germline, CDR1 is MGHDK and CDR2 SYGVNS. The V and J ends lost 7 bases and 9 bases respectively, with 10 bases between them. In DNA form, the CDR3 reads TGTGCCAGCACGGGTTTTGGTGAGCAGTTCTTC. This sequence encodes CASTGFGEQFF.

The chain combines TRBV5-1 with TRBJ2-1, with 10 bases fitting TRBD1. J was trimmed by 1 base and V by 3 bases; bases with no gene match: 16. Looked up from germline, CDR1 is SGHRS and CDR2 is YFSETQ. The CDR3 is 20 residues long. CDR3 sequence: CASSSGQGDYTPLSYNEQFF. CDR3 bases: TGCGCCAGCAGCTCCGGACAGGGGGACTACACCCCTCTTTCCTACAATGAGCAGTTCTTC.

The CDR3 sequence is CASSWAGIHEQYF. Here the CDR3 DNA reads TGTGCCAGCAGCTGGGCGGGGATCCACGAGCAGTACTTC. V and J are TRBV7-9 and TRBJ2-7; D might be TRBD2 (6 bases). Trimming cost V 4 bases and J 5 bases, with 12 bases left between them. The CDR3 length is 13 residues. Germline V gives CDR1 SEHNR, CDR2 FQNEAQ (reference sequence).

This chain uses TRBV28 with TRBJ1-6; no firm D call. The CDR3 sequence is 15 residues long. CDR1 and CDR2 (germline): MDHEN, SYDVKM. V shed 2 bases and J shed 7 bases, with 12 bases lying between them. The CDR3: CASSLHGLDNSPLHF. DNA for the CDR3: TGTGCCAGCAGTTTACACGGACTTGACAATTCACCCCTCCACTTT.

The rearrangement uses TRBV30 and TRBJ1-2, with 8 positions matching TRBD1. This CDR3 is 13 amino acids long. CDR1 and CDR2 from the germline V gene are GTSNPN and SVGIG (reference sequence). Trimming at V came to 3 bases and at J to 5 bases, leaving 5 bases not matched to a gene. This chain's CDR3 is CAWRRDRPYGYTF. For the CDR3, the DNA is TGTGCCTGGAGAAGGGACAGGCCTTATGGCTACACCTTC.

V gene TRBV19 combines with J gene TRBJ1-2; TRBD1 might be the D (5 bases). The CDR3 totals 11 residues. The V end was cut by 4 bases, the J end by 13 bases, with 13 bases between. Germline-derived CDR1 and CDR2 are LNHDA and SQIVND (reference sequence). The CDR3 DNA reads as TGTGCCAGTAGTACAGGGCAGGATCCCACCTTC. It yields the protein CASSTGQDPTF.

V usage is TRBV7-9 and J usage is TRBJ2-5; 8 bases are shared with TRBD1. The end of the DNA fits TRBJ2-7 better, so the J call may be wrong. The CDR3 runs 15 residues. Germline V CDR1 and CDR2: SEHNR, FQNEAQ (reference sequence). CDR3: CASSFRDRSSYEQYF. The DNA of the CDR3 is TGTGCCAGCAGCTTCCGGGACAGGTCCTCCTACGAGCAGTACTTC.

The chain carries TRBV6-6 and TRBJ2-5; TRBD1 agrees at 8 bases. The CDR3 has 16 amino acids. After removal of 2 bases from V and 2 bases from J, the junction contained 7 bases not matched to a gene. Germline CDR1 MNHNY, CDR2 SVGAGI (reference sequence). The CDR3 DNA reads TGTGCCAGCAGTTACGTTGGGACAGGCTTTCAAGAGACCCAGTACTTC. Translated: CASSYVGTGFQETQYF.

This rearrangement joins TRBV30 to TRBJ1-1, with D possibly being TRBD1 (5 bases). The CDR3 runs to 14 residues. Trimming took 5 bases from V and 4 from J, leaving 17 bases between them. CDR1 and CDR2 (germline): GTSNPN, SVGIG (reference sequence). CDR3 loop: CAWSYNSTGTEAFF. DNA of the CDR3: TGTGCCTGGTCGTACAATAGCACAGGCACTGAAGCTTTCTTT.

The V and J genes are TRBV6-1 and TRBJ1-5, with D uncertain. This CDR3 is 12 amino acids long. The V gene lost 6 bases and the J gene lost 2 bases, with 5 bases spanning the gap. CDR1 is MNHNS, CDR2 SASEGT, per germline. DNA for the CDR3: TGTGCCAGCAGGCAGGGCAATCAGCCCCAGCATTTT. The encoded protein is CASRQGNQPQHF.

The V and J genes are TRBV7-3 and TRBJ2-2; 9 nucleotides align to TRBD2. The CDR3 is made up of 16 amino acids. The germline gives CDR1 SGHTA, CDR2 FQGTGA. The J segment lost 6 bases and the V segment lost 5 bases, leaving 10 bases of the junction unmatched. The CDR3 loop reads CASSPRGGGDPGELFF. The CDR3 bases are TGTGCCAGCAGCCCCCGCGGCGGGGGGGATCCCGGGGAGCTGTTTTTT.

The rearrangement uses TRBV5-1 and TRBJ1-5; D remains unclear. Germline lookup yields CDR1 SGHRS and CDR2 YFSETQ. The ends were cut back, 0 bases at V and 0 bases at J, with 4 bases in the middle. The CDR3 is 14 amino acids. CDR3 in amino acids: CASSLGSSNQPQHF. Here the CDR3 DNA reads TGCGCCAGCAGCTTGGGCAGTAGCAATCAGCCCCAGCATTTT.